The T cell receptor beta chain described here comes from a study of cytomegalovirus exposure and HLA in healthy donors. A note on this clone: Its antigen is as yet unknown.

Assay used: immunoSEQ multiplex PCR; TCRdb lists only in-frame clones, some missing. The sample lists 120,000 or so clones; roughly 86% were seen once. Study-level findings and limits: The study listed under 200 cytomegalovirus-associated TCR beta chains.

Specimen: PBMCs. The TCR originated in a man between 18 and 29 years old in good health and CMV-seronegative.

As DNA, the CDR3 is TGTGCCAGCAGCCGAGACAGGGGCGATGAGCAGTTCTTC. Residues: CASSRDRGDEQFF. V and J are TRBV7-9 and TRBJ2-1; 8 nucleotides line up with TRBD1. Unmatched junction bases numbered 5, after V lost 5 bases and J lost 8 bases. Germline V gene sequence: CDR1 SEHNR, CDR2 FQNEAQ (reference sequence). The CDR3 length is 13 residues.